The rows below give T cell receptor beta chains drawn from one sample of a study of shared clonotypes between healthy human individuals. The protocol was immunoSEQ multiplex PCR, while the TCRdb copy is restricted to in-frame clones and leaves out a portion. The table records hundreds of thousands of clones, around 92% of them present only once. The sample consisted of naive CD8+ T cells sorted from blood. These receptor sequences come from a man aged 25-45 years in good health. The CDR3 runs from the conserved cysteine through the conserved F or W. The D gene is left open where the match is weak. Some rows mark clone size as missing; the rest say once, few, many or name a class of expanded clone.

J gene	clone size	V gene	CDR3 length	D gene	CDR3 protein	CDR3 DNA
TRBJ2-7	.	TRBV7-8	17	TRBD1	CASSLAGTGYLPYEQYF	TGTGCCAGCAGCTTAGCGGGGACAGGGTACCTCCCCTACGAGCAGTACTTC
TRBJ2-7	.	TRBV29-1	15	.	CSVAPLVEGTYEQYF	TGCAGCGTTGCCCCTCTGGTGGAGGGAACCTACGAGCAGTACTTC
TRBJ1-4	.	TRBV27	17	TRBD1	CASSPTRQTGGEEKLFF	TGTGCCAGCAGTCCCACCCGACAGACAGGGGGCGAAGAAAAACTGTTTTTT
TRBJ2-7	.	TRBV7-9	13	.	CASRSLIGYEQYF	TGTGCCAGCAGATCCCTCATTGGGTACGAGCAGTACTTC
TRBJ2-1	.	TRBV5-1	15	TRBD2	CASSLALAGGYEQFF	TGCGCCAGCAGCTTGGCACTAGCGGGAGGGTATGAGCAGTTCTTC
TRBJ2-1	once	TRBV7-3	15	TRBD2	CASSLGPGGYNEQFF	TGTGCCAGCAGCTTGGGTCCGGGAGGCTACAATGAGCAGTTCTTC
TRBJ1-1	.	TRBV7-9	16	TRBD1	CASSTGGLAWNTEAFF	TGTGCCAGCAGTACAGGGGGCCTGGCTTGGAACACTGAAGCTTTCTTT
TRBJ1-1	.	TRBV5-5	14	.	CASSLWDMNTEAFF	TGTGCCAGCAGCTTATGGGATATGAACACTGAAGCTTTCTTT
TRBJ2-3	.	TRBV15	15	.	CATSEVASNTDTQYF	TGTGCCACCAGCGAGGTAGCGAGTAACACAGATACGCAGTATTTT
TRBJ2-2	.	TRBV27	21	TRBD1	CASRTINVGQGVGRFAGELFF	TGTGCCAGCCGTACAATTAATGTTGGACAGGGCGTGGGAAGGTTCGCCGGGGAGCTGTTTTTT
TRBJ2-7	.	TRBV11-1	13	.	CASSLVDNYEQYF	TGTGCCAGCAGCTTAGTTGACAACTACGAGCAGTACTTC
TRBJ1-2	.	TRBV6-6	16	TRBD1	CASSYQQGSKLYGYTF	TGTGCCAGCAGTTACCAACAGGGGTCGAAACTCTATGGCTACACCTTC
TRBJ1-2	.	TRBV2	12	.	CASYVRWYGYTF	TGTGCCAGCTATGTTAGGTGGTATGGCTACACCTTC
TRBJ2-1	.	TRBV15	16	TRBD2	CATSRVQREGLGEQFF	TGTGCCACCAGCAGAGTCCAGCGGGAGGGCCTCGGTGAGCAGTTCTTC
TRBJ2-3	.	TRBV10-2	15	TRBD2	CASLLGGRSTDTQYF	TGCGCCAGTCTACTCGGGGGGAGAAGCACAGATACGCAGTATTTT
TRBJ2-2	.	TRBV4-1	14	.	CASSQTGNTGELFF	TGCGCCAGCAGCCAGACAGGGAACACCGGGGAGCTGTTTTTT
TRBJ2-1	.	TRBV28	13	.	CASLGSSYNEQFF	TGTGCTAGCCTCGGAAGCTCCTACAATGAGCAGTTCTTC
TRBJ2-7	.	TRBV29-1	16	TRBD2	CSAGGSLAGDSYEQYF	TGCAGCGCTGGAGGCTCACTAGCGGGAGACTCCTACGAGCAGTACTTC
TRBJ1-3	.	TRBV14	14	.	CASSYGGSGNTIYF	TGTGCCAGCAGCTACGGGGGATCTGGAAACACCATATATTTT
TRBJ2-7	.	TRBV7-9	16	TRBD1	CASTSEWDRGPGEQYF	TGTGCCAGCACCTCGGAATGGGACAGGGGGCCTGGGGAGCAGTACTTC
TRBJ2-5	.	TRBV7-8	16	TRBD2	CASSSHPLAGQETQYF	TGTGCCAGCAGCTCCCACCCTCTAGCGGGCCAAGAGACCCAGTACTTC
TRBJ1-1	once	TRBV19	13	.	CASSIEGRTEAFF	TGTGCCAGTAGTATTGAGGGACGGACTGAAGCTTTCTTT
TRBJ2-7	.	TRBV9	14	.	CASSSRYSPYEQYF	TGTGCCAGCAGCTCCCGGTACAGTCCCTACGAGCAGTACTTC
TRBJ2-7	once	TRBV27	14	.	CASSFGGGTYEQYF	TGTGCCAGCAGTTTTGGCGGGGGCACCTACGAGCAGTACTTC
TRBJ1-5	.	TRBV10-2	14	.	CASSESAANQPQHF	TGCGCCAGCAGTGAGTCGGCAGCTAATCAGCCCCAGCATTTT
TRBJ1-1	.	TRBV7-9	13	.	CASSLYPTTEAFF	TGTGCCAGCAGCTTATACCCAACCACTGAAGCTTTCTTT
TRBJ2-6	.	TRBV21-1	16	.	CASSPQRGSGANVLTF	TGTGCCAGCAGCCCTCAGAGGGGCTCTGGGGCCAACGTCCTGACTTTC
TRBJ2-7	.	TRBV10-3	14	TRBD2	CAISGASGSYEQYF	TGTGCCATCAGTGGGGCTAGCGGTTCCTACGAGCAGTACTTC
TRBJ2-1	.	TRBV11-2	14	TRBD1	CASSLGTGPDEQFF	TGTGCCAGCAGCTTAGGGACAGGGCCTGATGAGCAGTTCTTC
TRBJ2-5	.	TRBV7-9	17	TRBD1	CASSPPSDRGRRETQYF	TGTGCCAGCAGCCCCCCCTCGGACAGGGGGCGCCGAGAGACCCAGTACTTC
TRBJ2-5	.	TRBV5-1	16	TRBD1	CASSPMTGPKKETQYF	TGCGCCAGCAGCCCGATGACAGGGCCAAAAAAAGAGACCCAGTACTTC
TRBJ2-3	.	TRBV5-3	17	.	CARSLGTTKTRTDTQYF	TGTGCCAGAAGCTTGGGGACCACTAAAACCCGCACAGATACGCAGTATTTT
TRBJ1-4	.	TRBV7-9	15	.	CASSSQTPTNEKLFF	TGTGCCAGCAGCTCGCAGACTCCGACTAATGAAAAACTGTTTTTT
TRBJ2-7	.	TRBV7-7	13	.	CASSWGLGYEQYF	TGTGCCAGCAGCTGGGGACTGGGCTACGAGCAGTACTTC
TRBJ2-1	.	TRBV5-6	14	TRBD1	CASSFGTGVNEQFF	TGTGCCAGCAGCTTCGGGACAGGGGTCAATGAGCAGTTCTTC
TRBJ2-1	.	TRBV5-1	16	.	CASSLADVGGYNEQFF	TGCGCCAGCAGCTTGGCCGACGTCGGGGGCTACAATGAGCAGTTCTTC
TRBJ2-1	once	TRBV29-1	17	TRBD2	CSVELFLAGGDYNEQFF	TGCAGCGTTGAATTGTTTCTAGCGGGAGGGGACTACAATGAGCAGTTCTTC
TRBJ2-1	once	TRBV4-1	12	.	CASSQVGDEQFF	TGCGCCAGCAGCCAAGTCGGGGATGAGCAGTTCTTC
TRBJ1-5	.	TRBV4-1	14	.	CASSLGGVNQPQHF	TGCGCCAGCAGCCTCGGGGGGGTCAATCAGCCCCAGCATTTT
TRBJ2-7	.	TRBV2	12	.	CASRGLAYEQYF	TGTGCCAGCAGAGGGCTAGCCTACGAGCAGTACTTC
TRBJ2-7	.	TRBV5-1	15	TRBD1	CASSLSTQGDYEQYF	TGCGCCAGCAGCTTGAGCACCCAGGGGGACTACGAGCAGTACTTC
TRBJ2-3	.	TRBV4-3	16	.	CASSQNRDFPPDTQYF	TGCGCCAGCAGCCAAAACCGGGACTTCCCCCCAGATACGCAGTATTTT
TRBJ2-7	.	TRBV7-2	14	TRBD2	CASSLLAGGGEQYF	TGTGCCAGCAGCTTATTAGCGGGAGGTGGCGAGCAGTACTTC
TRBJ2-4	.	TRBV28	14	.	CASILLDSKNIQYF	TGTGCCAGTATTCTCTTGGACAGCAAAAACATTCAGTACTTC
TRBJ1-2	.	TRBV2	13	.	CASSEGIAHGYTF	TGTGCCAGCAGTGAAGGAATTGCCCATGGCTACACCTTC
TRBJ2-3	.	TRBV7-7	13	.	CASSQGGGDTQYF	TGTGCCAGCAGTCAGGGGGGGGGAGATACGCAGTATTTT
TRBJ2-7	once	TRBV9	16	TRBD2	CASSPTLAGVSYEQYF	TGTGCCAGCAGCCCAACTCTAGCGGGAGTTTCTTACGAGCAGTACTTC
TRBJ1-2	.	TRBV6-5	13	TRBD1	CASSPTGLGGYTF	TGTGCCAGCAGTCCGACAGGGCTTGGTGGCTACACCTTC
TRBJ2-5	.	TRBV5-1	18	.	CASSLVLSQKTGTETQYF	TGCGCCAGCAGCTTGGTTTTGAGCCAAAAGACAGGGACTGAGACCCAGTACTTC
TRBJ1-1	once	TRBV7-9	14	.	CASSLRGVNTEAFF	TGTGCCAGCAGCTTAAGGGGGGTGAACACTGAAGCTTTCTTT
TRBJ2-3	.	TRBV7-8	14	.	CASSLGGESDTQYF	TGTGCCAGCAGCTTAGGGGGGGAATCAGATACGCAGTATTTT
TRBJ1-5	.	TRBV27	15	TRBD1	CASSLTPGGNQPQHF	TGTGCCAGCAGTTTAACCCCAGGGGGAAATCAGCCCCAGCATTTT
TRBJ1-3	.	TRBV18	15	.	CASSPTGRSGNTIYF	TGTGCCAGCTCACCCACAGGGAGGTCTGGAAACACCATATATTTT
TRBJ1-2	once	TRBV5-4	15	.	CASSFPEDGNYGYTF	TGTGCCAGCAGTTTTCCTGAAGACGGTAACTATGGCTACACCTTC